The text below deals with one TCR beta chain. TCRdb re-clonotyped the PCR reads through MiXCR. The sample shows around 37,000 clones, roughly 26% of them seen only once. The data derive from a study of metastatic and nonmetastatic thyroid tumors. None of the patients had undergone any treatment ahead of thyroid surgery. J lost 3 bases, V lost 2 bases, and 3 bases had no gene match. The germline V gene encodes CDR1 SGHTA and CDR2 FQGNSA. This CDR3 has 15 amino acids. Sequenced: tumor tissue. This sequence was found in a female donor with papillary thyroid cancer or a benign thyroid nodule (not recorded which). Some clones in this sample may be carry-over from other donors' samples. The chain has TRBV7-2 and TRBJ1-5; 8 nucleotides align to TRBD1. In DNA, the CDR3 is TGTGCCAGCAGCTTAAGGACAGGGATCAATCAGCCCCAGCATTTT. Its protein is CASSLRTGINQPQHF.